Shown below are 15 T cell receptor beta chains from a single sample sequenced in a study of OX40 agonist ivuxolimab in advanced cancers. Measured with immunoSEQ multiplex PCR; TCRdb has only the in-frame clones, and not every one. The repertoire holds tens of thousands of clones, with approximately 94% as singletons. The specimen was CD4+ or CD8+ T cells sorted from blood, collected in a trial of the OX40 agonist ivuxolimab. These receptors were collected from an adult with an advanced solid tumor such as melanoma, head and neck, liver or kidney cancer.

The chain combines TRBV27 with TRBJ2-3; possibly TRBD1 for D (7 bases). CDR3 length: 15 amino acids. Germline CDR1 is MNHEY and CDR2 is SMNVEV (reference sequence). The V and J ends lost 3 bases and 0 bases respectively, with 10 bases between them. The CDR3 loop reads CASSLEGASTDTQYF. DNA of the CDR3: TGTGCCAGCAGTTTGGAGGGGGCGAGCACAGATACGCAGTATTTT.

The chain has TRBV7-2 and TRBJ1-2; D unresolved. V lost 0 bases, J lost 1 base, and 0 bases lay in between. This CDR3 spans 12 amino acids. CDR1 is SGHTA and CDR2 is FQGNSA in the germline V gene. DNA of the CDR3: TGTGCCAGCAGCTTAGCTAACTATGGCTACACCTTC. As protein: CASSLANYGYTF.

V usage is TRBV7-9 and J usage is TRBJ2-7, with no clear D. Germline loops: CDR1 SEHNR, CDR2 FQNEAQ (reference sequence). CDR3 size: 14 residues. V was shortened by 5 bases and J by 2 bases, with 13 bases between the two germline ends. As DNA, the CDR3 is TGTGCCAGCAGCATTCCCTTCGAACCCTACGAGCAGTACTTC. Translating it yields CASSIPFEPYEQYF. The variable domain in full, completed from reference TRBV7-9 and TRBJ2-7, reads DTGVSQNPRHKITKRGQNVTFRCDPISEHNRLYWYRQTLGQGPEFLTYFQNEAQLEKSRLLSDRFSAERPKGSFSTLEIQRTEQGDSAMYLCASSIPFEPYEQYFGPGTRLTVT.

This chain links TRBV28 with TRBJ2-3, with no clear D. Germline lookup yields CDR1 MDHEN and CDR2 SYDVKM. The ends were cut back, 9 bases at V and 4 bases at J, with 5 bases in the middle. The CDR3 runs to 10 residues. CDR3 sequence reads: CASASDTQYF. CDR3 coding DNA: TGTGCCAGTGCATCAGATACGCAGTATTTT. Supplemented by reference TRBV28 and TRBJ2-3, the full variable domain reads DVKVTQSSRYLVKRTGEKVFLECVQDMDHENMFWYRQDPGLGLRLIYFSYDVKMKEKGDIPEGYSVSREKKERFSLILESASTNQTSMYLCASASDTQYFGPGTRLTVL.

V and J are TRBV29-1 and TRBJ2-7, with D hard to call. V lost 1 base and J 3 bases, leaving 10 bases between the germline ends. Per germline, CDR1 SQVTM and CDR2 ANQGSEA. This CDR3 has 13 amino acids. CDR3 protein: CSVEGGSRYEQYF. CDR3 nucleotide sequence: TGCAGCGTTGAAGGCGGCAGTCGCTACGAGCAGTACTTC.

The genes are TRBV25-1 and TRBJ1-5, with 11 nucleotides matching TRBD1. CDR1 and CDR2 (germline): MGHDK, SYGVNS. The junction had 2 bases not matched to a gene; V was cut back by 5 bases and J by 2 bases. The CDR3 runs 15 residues. CDR3 coding DNA: TGTGCCAGCAGTCGGACAGGGGGCGGCAATCAGCCCCAGCATTTT. Protein: CASSRTGGGNQPQHF.

The rearrangement joins TRBV4-3 to TRBJ2-3; 8 bases map to TRBD1. The CDR3 sequence is 18 residues long. With V trimmed by 3 bases and J by 2 bases, 13 bases remained unmatched. Germline V gene sequence: CDR1 LGHNA, CDR2 YSLEER. The CDR3 loop reads CASSHTGTGSHFTDTQYF. CDR3 sequence (DNA): TGCGCCAGCAGCCATACCGGGACAGGTTCTCATTTCACAGATACGCAGTATTTT.

This chain joins TRBV4-1 and TRBJ1-1, with 8 nucleotides matching TRBD1. The CDR3 has 15 residues. Germline V gene sequence: CDR1 MGHRA, CDR2 YSYEKL. J gave up 4 bases and V 3 bases, and 7 bases lay outside the gene matches. This CDR3 reads CASSHPDRAGTEAFF. The CDR3 DNA sequence: TGCGCCAGCAGCCACCCGGACAGGGCGGGCACTGAAGCTTTCTTT.

The chain combines TRBV27 with TRBJ2-7; 8 nucleotides match TRBD1. Germline CDR1 MNHEY, CDR2 SMNVEV (reference sequence). The CDR3 has 17 amino acids. The J segment lost 3 bases and the V segment lost 1 base, leaving 11 bases of the junction unmatched. CDR3 sequence (DNA): TGTGCCAGCAGTTTATTCTACCAGGGGGCGCATGGCTACGAGCAGTACTTC. Its translation: CASSLFYQGAHGYEQYF.

The chain carries TRBV12-5 and TRBJ1-4; D is unclear. V dropped 5 bases and J dropped 2 bases, with 21 bases sitting between them. Per germline, CDR1 LGHNT and CDR2 FRNRAP. The CDR3 spans 18 residues. In nucleotides, the CDR3 is TGTGCTAGTGGTGCCCCGGGCAGGTCGGAAGGTACTAATGAAAAACTGTTTTTT. It codes for CASGAPGRSEGTNEKLFF.

The chain combines TRBV7-3 with TRBJ2-3; D is ambiguous. The CDR3 extends over 13 amino acids. Per germline, CDR1 SGHTA and CDR2 FQGTGA. V lost 4 bases to trimming and J lost 6 bases, with 11 bases between them. CDR3 sequence: CASSSDPGDTQYF. As DNA, the CDR3 is TGTGCCAGCAGCTCAGACCCTGGGGATACGCAGTATTTT. The full variable domain, its missing parts supplied by reference TRBV7-3 and TRBJ2-3, is GAGVSQTPSNKVTEKGKYVELRCDPISGHTALYWYRQSLGQGPEFLIYFQGTGAADDSGLPNDRFFAVRPEGSVSTLKIQRTERGDSAVYLCASSSDPGDTQYFGPGTRLTVL.

The chain links TRBV27 to TRBJ1-1; weak D call: TRBD1 (6 bases). Between the trimmed V and J ends, which lost 6 bases and 5 bases, there was a span of 19 bases. Per germline, CDR1 MNHEY and CDR2 SMNVEV (reference sequence). The CDR3 contains 15 residues. The CDR3 DNA is TGTGCCAGCAGCACCGGGACACTTGGGGGGACTGAAGCTTTCTTT. Protein: CASSTGTLGGTEAFF.

The chain has TRBV4-1 and TRBJ1-2; D remains ambiguous. Trimming removed 2 bases at V and 6 bases at J, with 13 bases between. The CDR3 runs 14 residues. From germline, CDR1 is MGHRA and CDR2 YSYEKL. The CDR3 protein is CASSQFGQAHGYTF. CDR3 nucleotides: TGCGCCAGCAGCCAATTTGGGCAGGCCCATGGCTACACCTTC.

This sequence joins TRBV4-3 and TRBJ1-2; tentative D call: TRBD1 (5 bases). The length of the CDR3 is 15 residues. Germline CDR1 LGHNA, CDR2 YSLEER. V lost 0 bases and J 9 bases, leaving 17 bases between the germline ends. The CDR3: CASSQDLGDGYRYTF. The CDR3 nucleotides are TGCGCCAGCAGCCAAGATTTGGGGGACGGGTATCGCTACACCTTC.

The chain carries TRBV15 and TRBJ1-2; a weak D match, TRBD1 (5 bases). V shed 1 base and J shed 6 bases, with 6 bases lying between them. The CDR3 consists of 12 residues. Germline-derived CDR1 and CDR2 are LNHNV and YYDKDF (reference sequence). DNA of the CDR3: TGTGCCACCAGCAGAGTGGGGGATGGCTACACCTTC. Its translation: CATSRVGDGYTF.